The next 28 T cell receptor beta chains were all read from a single sample in a study of blood T cell repertoires in COVID-19. The table came from immunoSEQ multiplex PCR; TCRdb's copy has only in-frame clones and leaves some out. The table records under 300,000 clones, about 90% of them present only once. Sequencing was performed on PBMCs or T cells enriched from blood (not recorded which). These receptor sequences come from a woman aged 55-75 years who had recovered from COVID-19.

The genes are TRBV2 and TRBJ2-5, with D maybe TRBD2 (5 bases). The CDR3 is made up of 13 amino acids. The V and J ends lost 1 base and 4 bases respectively, with 7 bases between them. Germline V CDR1 and CDR2: SNHLY, FYNNEI. The CDR3 nucleotides are TGTGCCAGCAGTGAAGAGGCGGGAGAGACCCAGTACTTC. Its protein product is CASSEEAGETQYF. Together with reference TRBV2 and TRBJ2-5, the CDR3 gives the full variable domain: EPEVTQTPSHQVTQMGQEVILRCVPISNHLYFYWYRQILGQKVEFLVSFYNNEISEKSEIFDDQFSVERPDGSNFTLKIRSTKLEDSAMYFCASSEEAGETQYFGPGTRLLVL.

This chain links TRBV5-1 with TRBJ1-5; 9 nucleotides match TRBD1. V lost 4 bases and J lost 7; bases outside the gene matches: 9. In germline, CDR1 is SGHRS, CDR2 YFSETQ. This CDR3 region has 15 residues. CDR3 nucleotides: TGCGCCAGCAGCGGGGGACAGGGTGGTGAACAGCCCCAGCATTTT. It is translated as CASSGGQGGEQPQHF.

This chain links TRBV10-1 with TRBJ2-7; D may be TRBD2 (5 bases). This CDR3 spans 13 amino acids. V lost 5 bases and J 7 bases, leaving 15 bases between the germline ends. In germline, CDR1 is WNHNN, CDR2 SYGVQD (reference sequence). The CDR3 sequence is CASSSGVPGEQYF. The CDR3 nucleotides are TGCGCCAGCAGTTCCGGGGTCCCGGGGGAGCAGTACTTC.

This clone has only one observation. The V and J genes are TRBV2 and TRBJ1-2, with 8 bases lining up with TRBD1. Germline trimming cut 6 bases from V and 3 bases from J; bases unmatched to any gene: 9. Germline-derived CDR1 and CDR2 are SNHLY and FYNNEI. This CDR3 is 15 amino acids long. Here the CDR3 DNA reads TGTGCCAGCAGGACCGCAGGGGGCGCGGACTATGGCTACACCTTC. Protein product: CASRTAGGADYGYTF. Combining the CDR3 with reference TRBV2 and TRBJ1-2 gives the whole variable domain EPEVTQTPSHQVTQMGQEVILRCVPISNHLYFYWYRQILGQKVEFLVSFYNNEISEKSEIFDDQFSVERPDGSNFTLKIRSTKLEDSAMYFCASRTAGGADYGYTFGSGTRLTVV.

The chain recombines TRBV14 with TRBJ2-5; D is possibly TRBD2 (5 bases). This CDR3 comprises 13 residues. V was cut by 7 bases and J by 7 bases, with 16 bases left in between. Germline V gene data show CDR1 as SGHDN and CDR2 as FVKESK. The CDR3 DNA sequence: TGTGCCAGCACCCTAGGACTTACCGGGACCCAGTACTTC. It is translated as CASTLGLTGTQYF.

The gene calls are TRBV6-5 and TRBJ2-2; 8 bases map to TRBD1. This CDR3 region has 15 residues. After removal of 6 bases from V and 5 bases from J, the junction contained 8 bases not matched to a gene. CDR1 is MNHEY, CDR2 SVGAGI, per germline. As DNA, the CDR3 is TGTGCCAGCAGCCACGGGCGACAGGGGACCGGGGAGCTGTTTTTT. Protein sequence: CASSHGRQGTGELFF.

DNA for the CDR3: TGCAGCGGAGAAGGAGCGAGCTCCTACAATGAGCAGTTCTTC. This encodes CSGEGASSYNEQFF. This chain links TRBV29-1 with TRBJ2-1; no clear D gene. This CDR3 is built from 14 residues. Trimming took 7 bases from V and 0 from J, leaving 13 bases between them. The germline V gene encodes CDR1 SQVTM and CDR2 ANQGSEA.

This clone was detected once. The chain uses TRBV19 and TRBJ2-1, with D maybe TRBD2 (6 bases). The germline V gene has CDR1 LNHDA and CDR2 SQIVND (reference sequence). The CDR3 covers 16 residues. Deletions cut 9 bases from V and 1 base from J, with 19 bases between. The CDR3 sequence is CASQTQTSGSYNEQFF. CDR3 sequence (DNA): TGTGCCAGCCAGACCCAGACTAGTGGATCCTACAATGAGCAGTTCTTC.

The chain employs TRBV27 and TRBJ1-2; no firm D call. The V and J ends lost 4 bases and 10 bases respectively, with 10 bases between them. The CDR3 loop spans 11 amino acids. Germline-derived CDR1 and CDR2 are MNHEY and SMNVEV (reference sequence). The CDR3 reads CASSSRDSYTF. In DNA form, the CDR3 reads TGTGCCAGCAGTTCGAGAGATTCCTACACCTTC.

Of note for this clone: The sample contains more than one DNA sequence encoding this CDR3. The J gene is TRBJ2-7, the V gene TRBV6-5, with D tentatively TRBD2 (5 bases). The CDR3 has 12 residues. Looked up from germline, CDR1 is MNHEY and CDR2 is SVGAGI. Trimming left V 4 bases short and J 1 base short, with 5 bases between. The CDR3 sequence is CASSSGSYEQYF. The CDR3 region has the DNA TGTGCCAGCAGTTCGGGGTCCTACGAGCAGTACTTC.

This sequence joins TRBV3-1 (or the pseudogene TRBV3-2) and TRBJ2-2; the D gene is possibly TRBD1 (5 bases). Germline CDR1 and CDR2: LGHDT and YNNKEL (reference sequence). The CDR3 sequence is 13 residues long. V lost 2 bases, J lost 7 bases, and 8 bases lay in between. The CDR3 sequence is CASSQSRGGELFF. The CDR3 bases are TGTGCCAGCAGCCAATCAAGGGGCGGGGAGCTGTTTTTT.

The chain recombines TRBV6-6 with TRBJ1-1; D call uncertain. With 4 bases removed from V and 3 bases from J, the gap between germline ends came to 6 bases. The germline V gene encodes CDR1 MNHNY and CDR2 SVGAGI (reference sequence). The CDR3 is 12 amino acids. The CDR3 here is CASSFADTEAFF. The CDR3 region has the DNA TGTGCCAGCAGTTTCGCAGACACTGAAGCTTTCTTT.

Concerning this clone: A junction end diverges from the germline sequence, so it may reflect a read error. This rearrangement joins TRBV7-7 to TRBJ2-5; 8 bases fit TRBD1. Looked up from germline, CDR1 is SSHAT and CDR2 is FNYEAQ (reference sequence). The CDR3 is 15 amino acids. CDR3 coding DNA: TGTGCTAGCAGCTCGAGGACAGGGAGTCTAGAGACCCAGTACTTC. Translated: CASSSRTGSLETQYF.

CDR3 bases: TGTGCCAGTACCATGGGGGCAAACCGGCGGAATGAGCAGTTCTTC. It is translated as CASTMGANRRNEQFF. The chain carries TRBV19 and TRBJ2-1, with D perhaps TRBD1 (6 bases). There are 15 residues in the CDR3. CDR1 and CDR2 from the germline V gene are LNHDA and SQIVND (reference sequence). The V end lost 7 bases, the J end lost 7 bases, and 20 bases lay between the germline ends.

This chain uses TRBV19 with TRBJ2-7, with 8 bases fitting TRBD1. Unmatched junction bases numbered 6, after V lost 2 bases and J lost 3 bases. This CDR3 is built from 15 residues. Germline CDR1 reads LNHDA; CDR2 reads SQIVND (reference sequence). The chain's CDR3 is CASSISRTGNYEQYF. CDR3 sequence (DNA): TGTGCCAGTAGTATATCGCGGACAGGGAACTACGAGCAGTACTTC.

V gene TRBV29-1 combines with J gene TRBJ1-1; D is perhaps TRBD1 (6 bases). With 6 bases removed from V and 1 base from J, the gap between germline ends came to 18 bases. Germline CDR1 SQVTM, CDR2 ANQGSEA. CDR3 length equals 15 residues. CDR3 sequence (DNA): TGCAGCGTCTTTACTCCAGGACAGCAGAACACTGAAGCTTTCTTT. Translation gives CSVFTPGQQNTEAFF.

The chain combines TRBV24-1 with TRBJ2-1, with 7 bases matching TRBD2. Per germline, CDR1 KGHDR and CDR2 SFDVKD. V lost 3 bases, J lost 7 bases, and 17 bases stayed unmatched. This CDR3 contains 18 residues. CDR3 nucleotides: TGTGCCACCAGTGATAGGTGGGCCCCTAGCGGACTACGGAATGAGCAGTTCTTC. It translates to CATSDRWAPSGLRNEQFF.

This chain links TRBV5-1 with TRBJ1-1; TRBD1 agrees at 10 bases. The V and J ends lost 5 bases and 3 bases, in that order; junction bases with no gene match: 7. Germline V lookup: CDR1 SGHRS, CDR2 YFSETQ. CDR3 length: 15 residues. The DNA of the CDR3 is TGCGCCAGCAGTCGGTCCGGGACAGGGGACACTGAAGCTTTCTTT. It codes for CASSRSGTGDTEAFF.

This clone was seen a handful of times. The V call is TRBV30, the J call TRBJ1-4; D is possibly TRBD1 (5 bases). Germline CDR1 reads GTSNPN; CDR2 reads SVGIG (reference sequence). The ends were cut back, 4 bases at V and 6 bases at J, with 9 bases in the middle. The CDR3 sequence is 12 residues long. CDR3 coding DNA: TGTGCCTGGATCGACAGTCATGAAAAACTGTTTTTT. Amino acids: CAWIDSHEKLFF.

The V call is TRBV5-6, the J call TRBJ1-2; 8 bases are shared with TRBD1. V shed 2 bases and J 7 bases; nucleotides not matched to a gene: 7. Germline-derived CDR1 and CDR2 are SGHDT and YYEEEE. The CDR3 totals 14 residues. The CDR3 nucleotides read TGTGCCAGCAGCTTCGGGGGACAGGTGGCTGGCTACACCTTC. Amino acid sequence: CASSFGGQVAGYTF. Full variable domain (outside the CDR3, taken from reference TRBV5-6 and TRBJ1-2): DAGVTQSPTHLIKTRGQQVTLRCSPKSGHDTVSWYQQALGQGPQFIFQYYEEEERQRGNFPDRFSGHQFPNYSSELNVNALLLGDSALYLCASSFGGQVAGYTFGSGTRLTVV.

The chain employs TRBV7-9 and TRBJ1-1; no clear D gene. CDR1 is SEHNR, CDR2 FQNEAQ, per germline (reference sequence). The V and J ends lost 5 bases and 8 bases respectively, with 9 bases between them. This CDR3 has 11 amino acids. This CDR3 is CASSVPGEAFF. In DNA form, the CDR3 reads TGTGCCAGCAGCGTCCCGGGGGAAGCTTTCTTT.

The V call is TRBV7-9, the J call TRBJ2-1, with 13 bases lining up with TRBD2. Trimming took 4 bases from V and 12 from J; bases not matched to a gene: 15. The germline V gene encodes CDR1 SEHNR and CDR2 FQNEAQ (reference sequence). The CDR3 has 17 residues. This CDR3 is CASSSLVGTSGNEWQFF. The CDR3, as DNA: TGTGCCAGCAGCTCGCTCGTTGGGACTAGCGGGAATGAGTGGCAGTTCTTC.

The chain links TRBV9 to TRBJ1-2, with 7 bases fitting TRBD1. In germline, CDR1 is SGDLS, CDR2 YYNGEE. The CDR3 has 17 residues. J gave up 4 bases and V 4 bases, and 16 bases lay outside the gene matches. CDR3 sequence reads: CASSPGGTELTTYGYTF. For the CDR3, the DNA is TGTGCCAGCAGCCCAGGGGGGACGGAGCTTACCACCTATGGCTACACCTTC. Filled out from reference TRBV9 and TRBJ1-2, the complete variable domain reads DSGVTQTPKHLITATGQRVTLRCSPRSGDLSVYWYQQSLDQGLQFLIQYYNGEERAKGNILERFSAQQFPDLHSELNLSSLELGDSALYFCASSPGGTELTTYGYTFGSGTRLTVV.

The chain has TRBV9 and TRBJ1-2; tentative D call: TRBD1 (5 bases). Germline V lookup: CDR1 SGDLS, CDR2 YYNGEE. This CDR3 has 15 amino acids. V dropped 4 bases and J dropped 2 bases, with 15 bases sitting between them. DNA for the CDR3: TGTGCCAGCAGCCCGAGGACACTGGGGAACTATGGCTACACCTTC. Translated, it gives CASSPRTLGNYGYTF.

A few counts support this clone. The chain uses TRBV5-4 and TRBJ2-3; 9 bases agree with TRBD2. The CDR3 length is 16 residues. Unmatched junction bases numbered 8, after V lost 4 bases and J lost 2 bases. The germline CDR1 and CDR2 sequences are SGHNT and YYREEE (reference sequence). The CDR3 loop reads CASSGASGGNTDTQYF. The CDR3 region has the DNA TGTGCCAGCAGCGGAGCGAGCGGGGGGAACACAGATACGCAGTATTTT. The full variable domain, completed using reference TRBV5-4 and TRBJ2-3, is ETGVTQSPTHLIKTRGQQVTLRCSSQSGHNTVSWYQQALGQGPQFIFQYYREEENGRGNFPPRFSGLQFPNYSSELNVNALELDDSALYLCASSGASGGNTDTQYFGPGTRLTVL.

V usage is TRBV11-2 and J usage is TRBJ1-3, with TRBD1 identical over 8 bases. The trim removed 3 bases at V and 8 bases at J, leaving 3 bases unmatched. This CDR3 spans 13 amino acids. In germline, CDR1 is SGHAT, CDR2 FQNNGV. This chain's CDR3 is CASSFQGADTIYF. The CDR3 DNA is TGTGCCAGCAGCTTTCAGGGGGCTGACACCATATATTTT.

J is TRBJ1-6 and V is TRBV10-3; the D is unclear. The germline CDR1 and CDR2 sequences are ENHRY and SYGVKD. The CDR3 length is 16 residues. Trimming stripped 2 bases from V and 7 bases from J, with 15 bases between. The CDR3 here is CAISETAAGPNSPLHF. CDR3 sequence (DNA): TGTGCCATCAGTGAGACCGCTGCAGGCCCCAATTCACCCCTCCACTTT.

The chain recombines TRBV10-3 with TRBJ2-1; 12 nucleotides agree with TRBD2. Germline V gene data show CDR1 as ENHRY and CDR2 as SYGVKD. The CDR3 contains 15 residues. The trim removed 10 bases at V and 4 bases at J, leaving 8 bases unmatched. CDR3 sequence reads: CATRETSGGYNEQFF. As DNA, the CDR3 is TGTGCCACGCGGGAGACTAGCGGGGGTTACAATGAGCAGTTCTTC.